This T cell receptor (beta chain) was captured in a study of memory CD4+ T cells and cytomegalovirus serostatus. Across the study: Donors were healthy Belgian adults, 8 to 10 CMV seropositive and some 24 seronegative.

Study results and limitations: The CMV-associated TCR signature appears largely within the CD4+ memory repertoire. 67 of 164 known CMV-associated TCRbeta sequences appeared in CD4+ memory.

Unmatched junction bases numbered 6, after V lost 3 bases and J lost 3 bases. The germline gives CDR1 SGHKS, CDR2 YYEKEE (reference sequence). This CDR3 spans 15 amino acids. Method: immunoSEQ multiplex PCR; TCRdb's copy keeps in-frame clones and lacks some. Of tens of thousands of clones listed, roughly 79% are singletons. Single viable CD3+CD4+CD8-CD45RO+ cells were sorted as the memory CD4+ T cells. Serostatus was set by detecting CMV pp150, pp28, p38, p52 IgG. Concerning this clone itself: Its antigen is not known.

Source material: memory CD4+ T cells from blood. The V gene is TRBV5-5, the J gene TRBJ2-7; TRBD2 matches 10 bases. This TCR came from an adult in good health and CMV-seronegative. The CDR3 DNA follows: TGTGCCAGCAGCTCAGCGGGGGGGCCCTTCTACGAGCAGTACTTC. Its protein is CASSSAGGPFYEQYF. The full variable domain, in which reference TRBV5-5 and TRBJ2-7 provide the parts outside the CDR3, is DAGVTQSPTHLIKTRGQQVTLRCSPISGHKSVSWYQQVLGQGPQFIFQYYEKEERGRGNFPDRFSARQFPNYSSELNVNALLLGDSALYLCASSSAGGPFYEQYFGPGTRLTVT.